This T cell receptor (beta chain) was sequenced for a study of cytomegalovirus exposure and HLA in healthy donors. Both 60 Vbeta primers and 13 Jbeta primers went into the PCR. Authors' processing steps: The authors later counted roughly 87 million unique TCR beta chains, 9 million to 12 million of them shared. Some clones are missing from TCRdb's copy, which holds only in-frame ones; the method was immunoSEQ multiplex PCR. The V and J calls and clone size come from that table; D and trimming were worked out from the DNA. Among 110,000 to 150,000 clones listed, approximately 70% were seen once. With respect to this clone: Its antigen is unknown. The conserved phenylalanine or tryptophan normally closing the CDR3 is absent here, so this likely arose from a read error.

Whole-study findings and limits: As a later analysis revealed, most CMV-associated TCR beta chains appeared HLA-restricted. The authors later found TCR association rates varying by HLA locus, with DRB1 most and HLA-C fewest.

Germline CDR1 is MNHEY and CDR2 is SVGAGI. This CDR3 spans 15 amino acids. V was clipped by 4 bases and J by 0 bases; unmatched bases: 3. The sequencing sample was made of PBMCs. This chain joins TRBV6-5 and TRBJ1-2; 9 bases are shared with TRBD1. This sequence originates from a woman younger than 45 in good health and CMV-seronegative. CDR3: CASSFGQGPNYGYTL. The CDR3 bases are TGTGCCAGCAGTTTTGGACAGGGGCCTAACTATGGCTACACCCTC.